These T cell receptor beta chains were read from a single sample in a study of graft-versus-host responses after intestinal transplantation. Some clones are missing from TCRdb's copy, which holds only in-frame ones; the method was immunoSEQ multiplex PCR. Counted here are tens of thousands of clones, approximately 92% occurring once; the ten biggest clones make up roughly 0.49%. Antigens of these TCRs are unknown. The specimen was unstimulated CD8+ T cells sorted from spleen or lymph node cells, collected before intestinal transplant. The receptor set was obtained from a human donor who received an intestinal transplant. The conserved cysteine and the conserved F or W are not part of the CDR3 here.

>TRBJ2-1|TRBV7-2
ASSLAGPGGDNEQF
>TRBJ1-1|TRBV27
ASSPGQGVTEAF
>TRBJ1-1|TRBV30
AWSVRGMNTEAF
>TRBJ2-7|TRBV15
ATSRVMPGGDYEQY
>TRBJ2-1|TRBV7-6
ASSSTSGNEQF
>TRBJ1-2|TRBV4-2
ASSQGWTDGYT
>TRBJ2-7|TRBV4-1
ASSQVAQGGHEQY
>TRBJ1-2|TRBV4-2
ASSQDSDRANYGYT
>TRBJ2-2|TRBV4-1
ASSQTVASPNTGELF
>TRBJ2-1|TRBV13
ASSLILGEYNEQF
>TRBJ1-4|TRBV7-9
ASSPPQGRTNEKLF
>TRBJ1-6|TRBV30
AWKGQDNSPLH
>TRBJ1-1|TRBV9
ASSVGSTGTTEAF
>TRBJ1-5|TRBV27
ASSGSPGRTGVQPQH
>TRBJ2-5|TRBV2
ASSETLAGVEETQY
>TRBJ2-7|TRBV10-2
ASSEWGESYEQY
>TRBJ1-1|TRBV7-8
ASSHGRDRGSTEAF
>TRBJ1-2|TRBV7-2
ASSSNRGLVYGYT
>TRBJ2-3|TRBV27
ASSRQGDGTDTQY
>TRBJ2-1|TRBV12-1
ASSFDTSTSHHYEQF
>TRBJ2-7|TRBV19
ASSSGGTYEQY
>TRBJ2-7|TRBV11-3
ASVNGHEQY
>TRBJ1-1|TRBV4-1
ASSQVGQGMNTEAF
>TRBJ1-1|TRBV5-4
ASSHGTLKTEAF
>TRBJ1-2|TRBV29-1
SVEEDNRGGYGYT
>TRBJ2-3|TRBV19
ASSNGQGYNADTQY
>TRBJ2-3|TRBV7-6
ASSLVQGESTDTQY
>TRBJ2-2|TRBV29-1
SVEGGTGGYTGELF
>TRBJ2-1|TRBV4-3
ASSQDVYSNEQF
>TRBJ2-5|TRBV7-9
ASRAGLAETQY
>TRBJ1-1|TRBV19
ASTSNRDEAF
>TRBJ1-1|TRBV7-9
ASSGGPNTEAF
>TRBJ1-1|TRBV2
ASSVRVELMNTEAF
>TRBJ1-4|TRBV4-3
ASSQDQRRGGEKLF
>TRBJ2-3|TRBV11-2
ASSLVISRGGTDTQY
>TRBJ1-1|TRBV7-9
ASSPNPRGNTEAF
>TRBJ1-4|TRBV4-1
ASSQVGGRYEKLF
>TRBJ1-1|TRBV29-1
SVSKGGGTEAF
>TRBJ2-7|TRBV4-3
ASSQGTGWDEQY
>TRBJ2-7|TRBV4-2
ASSQDGTSGPYEQY
>TRBJ1-2|TRBV5-4
ASSLWEDGYT
>TRBJ2-7|TRBV7-6
ASSLGTDPAYEQY
>TRBJ2-3|TRBV9
ASSEGDSLTDTQY
>TRBJ1-5|TRBV6-1
ASSEVGEGSQPQH
>TRBJ2-7|TRBV6-1
ASSWGGSAHEQY
>TRBJ2-1|TRBV6-6
ASSSPSNEQF
>TRBJ1-4|TRBV9
ASSPDGNHNEKLF
>TRBJ1-1|TRBV29-1
SVWTENTEAF
>TRBJ2-1|TRBV19
ASSMGGGPGNEQF
>TRBJ2-5|TRBV5-1
ASSWPGLAGEETQY
>TRBJ1-2|TRBV19
ASSNQGYDYGYT